This record concerns one T cell receptor (beta chain) sequence. No antigen is known for it. Germline CDR1 and CDR2: SGHTA and FQGNSA. The V and J ends lost 5 bases and 14 bases, in that order; junction bases with no gene match: 16. The CDR3 consists of 14 residues. The sample comes from a study of blood T cells in healthy people across ages. Overall study findings and caveats: Any changes in expanded clonotypes were possibly confounded, as donor CMV status remained unknown. Both naive CD4+ cell counts and diversity were greater in long-lived donors than in aged donors.

The donors, aged roughly 6 to 90, were healthy Caucasians from Russia. Together with a sample-barcoded 5' primer, a J-beta primer mix was included in a second PCR lasting about 6 to 12 cycles. One entry per CDR3 protein, called by TCRdb with MiXCR from the 5' RACE reads. The data show fewer than 950,000 distinct CDR3 sequences, with roughly 50% seen just once and around 40% held by the top ten. The TCR sequence derives from a man older than 75 in good health. Sample: blood. The J gene is TRBJ2-3, the V gene TRBV7-2; 7 bases match TRBD1. The DNA for the CDR3 is TGTGCCAGCAGCGTAGGGGACAGCAACAGATACGCGTATTTT. Translating gives CASSVGDSNRYAYF. The full variable domain, in which reference TRBV7-2 and TRBJ2-3 provide the parts outside the CDR3, is GAGVSQSPSNKVTEKGKDVELRCDPISGHTALYWYRQSLGQGLEFLIYFQGNSAPDKSGLPSDRFSAERTGGSVSTLTIQRTQQEDSAVYLCASSVGDSNRYAYFGPGTRLTVL.